A single sample is the source of the 29 T cell receptor beta chains below, sequenced in a study of blood T cell repertoires in COVID-19. TCRdb keeps only in-frame clones here, not all; method: immunoSEQ multiplex PCR. In the table there are 140,000 to 150,000 clones, around 79% of which are singletons. The sequenced material came from peripheral blood. The receptors were gathered from a man aged 50 to 60 with active or convalescent COVID-19.

The J gene is TRBJ2-1, the V gene TRBV6-5, with 7 bases fitting TRBD2. The CDR3 has 15 residues. CDR1 MNHEY and CDR2 SVGAGI come from the germline V gene. V was clipped by 6 bases and J by 2 bases; unmatched bases: 7. The chain's CDR3 is CASRSPGLTYNEQFF. The CDR3 DNA sequence: TGTGCCAGCAGGTCACCGGGACTAACCTACAATGAGCAGTTCTTC.

This clone has only one observation. The CDR3 region is CASSLGLALTYEQYF. CDR3 DNA sequence: TGTGCCAGCAGCTTAGGGCTGGCCCTGACCTACGAGCAGTACTTC. The chain employs TRBV7-9 and TRBJ2-7, with D hard to call. V was pared by 1 base and J by 2 bases, with 12 bases between. Germline CDR1 reads SEHNR; CDR2 reads FQNEAQ (reference sequence). The CDR3 covers 15 residues.

The J gene is TRBJ1-2, the V gene TRBV29-1; D is unresolved. Germline CDR1 reads SQVTM; CDR2 reads ANQGSEA. Trimming removed 0 bases from V and 7 bases from J, with 6 bases in between. The CDR3 is made up of 11 amino acids. The CDR3 protein is CSVEETGGYTF. CDR3 nucleotide sequence: TGCAGCGTTGAAGAGACGGGTGGCTACACCTTC. The complete variable domain, with remaining parts taken from reference TRBV29-1 and TRBJ1-2, reads SAVISQKPSRDICQRGTSLTIQCQVDSQVTMMFWYRQQPGQSLTLIATANQGSEATYESGFVIDKFPISRPNLTFSTLTVSNMSPEDSSIYLCSVEETGGYTFGSGTRLTVV.

This clone was counted only a few times. The chain carries TRBV10-3 and TRBJ2-3, with 9 positions matching TRBD1. V trimming: 7 bases; J trimming: 8 bases; junction bases outside the gene matches: 22. The length of the CDR3 is 18 residues. From germline, CDR1 is ENHRY and CDR2 SYGVKD. CDR3 nucleotides: TGTGCCATCACTACCGGGACAGGGCAGGGTAACGAGTTCGGTACGCAGTATTTT. Translated: CAITTGTGQGNEFGTQYF.

The V gene is TRBV30, the J gene TRBJ2-3, with D possibly matching TRBD1 (6 bases). The ends were cut back, 8 bases at V and 0 bases at J, with 15 bases in the middle. Germline V gives CDR1 GTSNPN, CDR2 SVGIG (reference sequence). This CDR3 region has 14 residues. Here the CDR3 DNA reads TGTGCCGCCAAAACAGGGATTAGCACAGATACGCAGTATTTT. Translation gives CAAKTGISTDTQYF.

The chain joins TRBV2 to TRBJ1-2; tentatively, D is TRBD1 (5 bases). Per germline, CDR1 SNHLY and CDR2 FYNNEI. The CDR3 length is 16 residues. The V end lost 0 bases, the J end lost 6 bases, and 17 bases lay between the germline ends. The CDR3: CASSEARGGVVDGYTF. As DNA, the CDR3 is TGTGCCAGCAGTGAAGCCCGGGGGGGGGTAGTGGATGGCTACACCTTC.

This chain links TRBV7-2 with TRBJ1-4; 10 bases are a match to TRBD1. Losses at the gene ends were 5 bases for V and 7 bases for J; bases not matched to a gene: 7. The germline V gene has CDR1 SGHTA and CDR2 FQGNSA. The CDR3 is 15 residues long. The CDR3 reads CASSKDRGFVEKLFF. CDR3 DNA sequence: TGTGCCAGCAGCAAGGACAGGGGGTTCGTTGAAAAACTGTTTTTT.

The chain joins TRBV18 to TRBJ2-7; perhaps TRBD1 as D (5 bases). The V end was cut by 5 bases, the J end by 2 bases, with 13 bases between. The CDR3 sequence is 14 residues long. Germline CDR1 is KGHSH and CDR2 is LQKENI. This CDR3 reads CASSDSGPTYEQYF. The CDR3 DNA reads TGTGCCAGCTCAGACTCAGGGCCTACCTACGAGCAGTACTTC. Full variable domain (remainder filled in from reference TRBV18 and TRBJ2-7): NAGVMQNPRHLVRRRGQEARLRCSPMKGHSHVYWYRQLPEEGLKFMVYLQKENIIDESGMPKERFSAEFPKEGPSILRIQQVVRGDSAAYFCASSDSGPTYEQYFGPGTRLTVT.

This clone was counted between two and nine times. The rearrangement uses TRBV28 and TRBJ2-2; 8 nucleotides match TRBD1. The length of the CDR3 is 16 residues. V shed 8 bases and J 1 base; nucleotides not matched to a gene: 9. Germline values: CDR1 MDHEN, CDR2 SYDVKM. In nucleotides, the CDR3 is TGTGCCAGCCTAATCAGACAGGGGTTGAACACCGGGGAGCTGTTTTTT. It yields the protein CASLIRQGLNTGELFF.

CDR3 loop: CASSLFPADTQYF. The CDR3 DNA is TGTGCCAGCAGCTTGTTTCCCGCAGATACGCAGTATTTT. The chain uses TRBV5-4 and TRBJ2-3; no firm D call. Germline V gene data show CDR1 as SGHNT and CDR2 as YYREEE (reference sequence). The CDR3 has 13 residues. The V end lost 1 base, the J end lost 4 bases, and 7 bases lay between the germline ends.

The chain employs TRBV7-8 and TRBJ2-1, with 8 bases fitting TRBD2. The V and J ends lost 4 bases and 7 bases, in that order; junction bases with no gene match: 6. The CDR3 is made up of 14 amino acids. Germline V gene lookup returns CDR1 SGHVS and CDR2 FQNEAQ. The CDR3 reads CASSSKLAANEQFF. CDR3 DNA: TGTGCCAGCAGCTCCAAACTAGCGGCGAATGAGCAGTTCTTC.

This chain uses TRBV10-3 with TRBJ2-3, with D perhaps matching TRBD1 (6 bases). Between the trimmed V and J ends, which lost 3 bases and 5 bases, there was a span of 18 bases. Germline V gives CDR1 ENHRY, CDR2 SYGVKD. This CDR3 is built from 16 residues. The CDR3 DNA reads as TGTGCCATCAGTGATCACGGGACACGGTTCGGAGATACGCAGTATTTT. This translates into CAISDHGTRFGDTQYF.

This rearrangement joins TRBV11-3 to TRBJ2-7; TRBD1 is a possible D gene (6 bases). V lost 4 bases and J lost 6, with 16 bases in between. Germline V gives CDR1 SGHNT, CDR2 YENEEA. The CDR3 contains 14 residues. The CDR3 protein is CASSSSNTGFEQYF. DNA for the CDR3: TGTGCCAGCAGCTCAAGCAACACAGGGTTCGAGCAGTACTTC.

This clone was detected a few times. The V call is TRBV5-1, the J call TRBJ2-3; D might be TRBD2 (6 bases). Per the germline V gene, CDR1 is SGHRS and CDR2 is YFSETQ. There are 16 residues in the CDR3. The V end was cut by 2 bases, the J end by 0 bases, with 13 bases between. CDR3 in amino acids: CASSFAEGRSTDTQYF. CDR3 sequence (DNA): TGCGCCAGCAGCTTCGCGGAAGGGAGGAGCACAGATACGCAGTATTTT.

This clone appeared a few times. This CDR3 reads CASSLGGQSSYEQYF. The CDR3 DNA is TGTGCCAGCAGCTTAGGGGGACAGAGCTCCTACGAGCAGTACTTC. The genes are TRBV7-9 and TRBJ2-7; 7 nucleotides match TRBD1. Trimming took 1 base from V and 0 from J; bases not matched to a gene: 3. The germline V gene has CDR1 SEHNR and CDR2 FQNEAQ (reference sequence). This CDR3 spans 15 amino acids.

The genes are TRBV4-2 and TRBJ2-1, with 10 nucleotides matching TRBD2. The trim removed 3 bases at V and 4 bases at J, leaving 9 bases unmatched. The CDR3 is 17 residues long. The germline CDR1 and CDR2 sequences are LGHNA and YNFKEQ. The CDR3 DNA reads TGTGCCAGCAGCCAGGAGTCGGGGACTAGCGCATACAATGAGCAGTTCTTC. It specifies CASSQESGTSAYNEQFF.

Of note for this clone: This specimen includes other DNA sequences encoding the same CDR3. The chain links TRBV6-5 to TRBJ2-7; D ambiguous. The CDR3 consists of 13 residues. CDR1 is MNHEY, CDR2 SVGAGI, per germline. The V end lost 5 bases, the J end lost 2 bases, and 10 bases lay between the germline ends. CDR3 sequence (DNA): TGTGCCAGCAGTCAGACTGGAACCTACGAGCAGTACTTC. It translates to CASSQTGTYEQYF.

V is TRBV18 and J is TRBJ1-5, with D maybe TRBD1 (5 bases). The CDR3 covers 17 residues. V shed 0 bases and J shed 3 bases, with 15 bases lying between them. CDR1 and CDR2 (germline): KGHSH, LQKENI. As DNA, the CDR3 is TGTGCCAGCTCACCACCTCGCCGCGGGGGTCACAATCAGCCCCAGCATTTT. It encodes CASSPPRRGGHNQPQHF.

The chain joins TRBV29-1 to TRBJ2-3; 7 bases map to TRBD1. With V trimmed by 3 bases and J by 0 bases, 3 bases remained unmatched. Germline CDR1 SQVTM, CDR2 ANQGSEA. This CDR3 region has 14 residues. The chain's CDR3 is CSVDWTGSTDTQYF. CDR3 nucleotides: TGCAGCGTTGACTGGACAGGAAGCACAGATACGCAGTATTTT.

The chain combines TRBV7-9 with TRBJ1-5; TRBD1 is a possible D gene (6 bases). Trimming took off 5 bases at V and 7 bases at J, with 9 bases between the two ends. CDR3 size: 12 residues. Germline assignment: CDR1 SEHNR and CDR2 FQNEAQ (reference sequence). This CDR3 is CASSRTDQPQHF. CDR3 nucleotides: TGTGCCAGCAGCCGGACAGACCAGCCCCAGCATTTT.

V and J are TRBV25-1 and TRBJ2-5; D uncertain. Germline CDR1 is MGHDK and CDR2 is SYGVNS. Trimming removed 2 bases at V and 1 base at J, with 8 bases between. The CDR3 loop spans 14 amino acids. DNA for the CDR3: TGTGCCAGCAGTGAAGCGCTAGGCCAAGAGACCCAGTACTTC. This gives the protein CASSEALGQETQYF.

The chain employs TRBV28 and TRBJ2-4; tentatively, D is TRBD1 (6 bases). This CDR3 contains 16 residues. V was pared by 5 bases and J by 0 bases, with 14 bases between. Per germline, CDR1 MDHEN and CDR2 SYDVKM. CDR3 amino acids: CASSVQQGRAKNIQYF. CDR3 coding DNA: TGTGCCAGCAGTGTTCAACAGGGAAGAGCCAAAAACATTCAGTACTTC.

The rearrangement joins TRBV5-4 to TRBJ2-2; no reliable D call. Trimming removed 4 bases from V and 0 bases from J, with 16 bases in between. Per germline, CDR1 SGHNT and CDR2 YYREEE (reference sequence). The CDR3 is made up of 17 amino acids. In DNA, the CDR3 is TGTGCCAGCAGCAGACCGCTAGGTCCTTCGAACACCGGGGAGCTGTTTTTT. Translating it yields CASSRPLGPSNTGELFF.

This clone was observed once. The chain carries TRBV5-5 and TRBJ1-3, with a possible D match to TRBD1 (5 bases). CDR1 SGHKS and CDR2 YYEKEE come from the germline V gene (reference sequence). There are 17 residues in the CDR3. Trimming took 4 bases from V and 0 from J, leaving 17 bases between them. CDR3 bases: TGTGCCAGCAGCCCGGACATTACAGGCCGCTCTGGAAACACCATATATTTT. Its protein product is CASSPDITGRSGNTIYF. Combining the CDR3 with reference TRBV5-5 and TRBJ1-3 gives the whole variable domain DAGVTQSPTHLIKTRGQQVTLRCSPISGHKSVSWYQQVLGQGPQFIFQYYEKEERGRGNFPDRFSARQFPNYSSELNVNALLLGDSALYLCASSPDITGRSGNTIYFGEGSWLTVV.

J is TRBJ1-1 and V is TRBV6-5; no clear D gene. The V gene's germline CDR1 is MNHEY and CDR2 SVGAGI. The CDR3 is 14 residues long. V was clipped by 1 base and J by 3 bases, with 9 bases between them. DNA for the CDR3: TGTGCCAGCAGTTACTTGATGAGTGACACTGAAGCTTTCTTT. It yields the protein CASSYLMSDTEAFF.

The rearrangement links TRBV28 to TRBJ1-5, with TRBD1 matching over 8 bases. CDR1 and CDR2 (germline): MDHEN, SYDVKM. This CDR3 is built from 16 residues. Unmatched junction bases numbered 4, after V lost 2 bases and J lost 1 base. CDR3 sequence reads: CASSLQGARSNQPQHF. The CDR3 region has the DNA TGTGCCAGCAGTTTACAGGGGGCGAGGAGCAATCAGCCCCAGCATTTT.

As to this clone: The junction shows a germline mismatch at one end, possibly a read error. The CDR3 nucleotides read TGTGCCAGCAGTTTAGTTACAGGGGCCACCGGGGAGCTGTTTTTT. Translating gives CASSLVTGATGELFF. J is TRBJ2-2 and V is TRBV7-9, with 7 bases identical to TRBD1. The CDR3 totals 15 residues. Germline V lookup: CDR1 SEHNR, CDR2 FQNEAQ (reference sequence).

This chain connects TRBV9 to TRBJ1-2; the D gene is possibly TRBD1 (5 bases). The germline V and J ends were trimmed by 4 bases and 2 bases, with 15 bases remaining between them. The CDR3 is 15 amino acids. Per the germline V gene, CDR1 is SGDLS and CDR2 is YYNGEE. DNA for the CDR3: TGTGCCAGCAGCTCCGGTGGAGGGGCGAACTATGGCTACACCTTC. As protein: CASSSGGGANYGYTF.

The V and J genes are TRBV28 and TRBJ1-5, with D perhaps TRBD1 (5 bases). CDR3 length: 11 amino acids. Germline CDR1 is MDHEN and CDR2 is SYDVKM. V lost 7 bases, J lost 5 bases, and 6 bases lay in between. In DNA form, the CDR3 reads TGTGCCAGCAAAGGGGATCAGCCCCAGCATTTT. It translates to CASKGDQPQHF.